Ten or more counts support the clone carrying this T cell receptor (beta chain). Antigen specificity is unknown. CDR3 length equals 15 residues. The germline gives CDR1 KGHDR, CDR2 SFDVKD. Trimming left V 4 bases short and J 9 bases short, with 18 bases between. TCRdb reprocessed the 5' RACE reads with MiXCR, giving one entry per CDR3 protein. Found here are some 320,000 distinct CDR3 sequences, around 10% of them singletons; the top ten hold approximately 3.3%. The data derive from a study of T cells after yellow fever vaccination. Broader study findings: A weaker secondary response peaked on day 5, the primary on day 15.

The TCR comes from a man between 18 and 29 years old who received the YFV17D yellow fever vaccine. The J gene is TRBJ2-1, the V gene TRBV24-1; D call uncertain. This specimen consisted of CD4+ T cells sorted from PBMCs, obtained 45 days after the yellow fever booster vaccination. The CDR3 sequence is CATSDRWVLGGEQFF. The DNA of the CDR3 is TGTGCCACCAGTGACCGGTGGGTCCTAGGTGGTGAGCAGTTCTTC.